This record looks at one TCR beta chain sequence and its context. This specimen belongs to a study of response to subunit inactivated influenza vaccine. One entry per CDR3 protein, called by TCRdb with MiXCR from the RT-PCR reads. Here the sample spans about 540,000 distinct CDR3 sequences, around 25% being singletons. V lost 3 bases, J lost 4 bases, and 8 bases stayed unmatched. The germline CDR1 and CDR2 sequences are LGHDT and YNNKEL (reference sequence). CDR3 length: 16 amino acids. These data were likewise used in another study, on T cells expressing NK-cell markers. In that study: As the method of synthesis, 5'RACE template switching with UMIs yielded TCR beta cDNA. Sorted CD3+CD56+NKG2C+, CD3+CD56+NKG2C- and CD3+CD56-NKG2C+ T cells supplied TCR beta repertoires. In four donors, these clonotypes also led the CD3+CD56-NKG2C+ fraction.

The TCR originated in a man aged 50 to 60 who received an inactivated influenza vaccine. The source material was CD4+ T cells sorted from PBMCs, sampled 12 days after vaccination. V usage is TRBV3-1 and J usage is TRBJ1-4, with 7 nucleotides matching TRBD1. The CDR3 reads CASSHTTGSVNEKLFF. Here the CDR3 DNA reads TGTGCCAGCAGCCATACGACAGGGTCGGTTAATGAAAAACTGTTTTTT. Supplemented by reference TRBV3-1 and TRBJ1-4, the full variable domain reads DTAVSQTPKYLVTQMGNDKSIKCEQNLGHDTMYWYKQDSKKFLKIMFSYNNKELIINETVPNRFSPKSPDKAHLNLHINSLELGDSAVYFCASSHTTGSVNEKLFFGSGTQLSVL.